The 8 T cell receptor beta chains below come from one sample, sequenced in a study of cytomegalovirus exposure and HLA in healthy donors. The study ran its PCR with 60 Vbeta and 13 Jbeta primers. Only in-frame clones appear in the TCRdb table, and some are missing; sequencing was by immunoSEQ multiplex PCR. The sample includes 130,000 or so clones, over 60% of them seen just once. Material for sequencing was PBMCs. These receptors came from a woman aged 55-70 years in good health and CMV-seronegative.

This clone was seen a few times. The chain carries TRBV14 and TRBJ2-1, with 13 bases fitting TRBD2. The V segment lost 6 bases and the J segment 8 bases; nucleotides outside the gene matches: 7. The CDR3 spans 15 residues. The germline gives CDR1 SGHDN, CDR2 FVKESK. In nucleotides, the CDR3 is TGTGCCAGCAGACTCGGACTAGCGGGAGTCGATGAGCAGTTCTTC. The encoded protein is CASRLGLAGVDEQFF. Full variable domain (missing parts from reference TRBV14 and TRBJ2-1): EAGVTQFPSHSVIEKGQTVTLRCDPISGHDNLYWYRRVMGKEIKFLLHFVKESKQDESGMPNNRFLAERTGGTYSTLKVQPAELEDSGVYFCASRLGLAGVDEQFFGPGTRLTVL.

This clone appeared a few times. This rearrangement joins TRBV5-1 to TRBJ2-3; 14 nucleotides match TRBD2. CDR3 length equals 18 residues. Germline CDR1 is SGHRS and CDR2 is YFSETQ. With V trimmed by 0 bases and J by 7 bases, 10 bases remained unmatched. CDR3 sequence (DNA): TGCGCCAGCAGCTTGGCCATGACTAGCGGGGGGGCTGGAAATACGCAGTATTTT. It codes for CASSLAMTSGGAGNTQYF.

A few counts support this clone. The chain recombines TRBV6-5 with TRBJ2-7; D gene ambiguous. Trimming took off 8 bases at V and 6 bases at J, with 17 bases between the two ends. The CDR3 runs 13 residues. Per germline, CDR1 MNHEY and CDR2 SVGAGI. The CDR3 sequence is CASGEPPVGEQYF. CDR3 DNA sequence: TGTGCCAGCGGTGAACCCCCTGTCGGCGAGCAGTACTTC.

This rearrangement joins TRBV27 to TRBJ1-5, with a possible D match to TRBD1 (5 bases). Trimming removed 2 bases at V and 0 bases at J, with 11 bases between. Germline V gene data show CDR1 as MNHEY and CDR2 as SMNVEV (reference sequence). This CDR3 is 16 amino acids long. The CDR3 reads CASSLKAGLSNQPQHF. For the CDR3, the DNA is TGTGCCAGCAGTTTAAAGGCGGGACTTAGCAATCAGCCCCAGCATTTT.

The rearrangement uses TRBV29-1 and TRBJ2-7, with TRBD1 matching 8 bases. CDR1 is SQVTM and CDR2 is ANQGSEA in the germline V gene. There are 12 residues in the CDR3. With 5 bases clipped from V and 8 bases from J, the junction kept 8 bases outside the gene matches. The CDR3 reads CSVLTGDWKQYF. The CDR3 DNA reads TGCAGCGTTCTGACAGGGGATTGGAAGCAGTACTTC.

The V call is TRBV28, the J call TRBJ2-1; 7 bases match TRBD2. Trimming removed 3 bases from V and 9 bases from J; junction bases left unmatched: 11. Germline CDR1 MDHEN, CDR2 SYDVKM. The CDR3 contains 15 residues. The CDR3 spells CASSFLRGSGGEQFF. CDR3 nucleotides: TGTGCCAGCAGTTTTCTTCGCGGGAGTGGGGGTGAGCAGTTCTTC.

For this clone: Other DNA sequences in this specimen translate into the identical CDR3. This chain links TRBV4-1 with TRBJ2-1, with TRBD2 matching over 7 bases. The length of the CDR3 is 15 residues. CDR1 and CDR2 (germline): MGHRA, YSYEKL. V trimming: 1 base; J trimming: 10 bases; junction bases outside the gene matches: 10. CDR3 DNA: TGCGCCAGCAGCCAAGGGTACGGGGGGACTGACGAGCAGTTCTTC. Translating it yields CASSQGYGGTDEQFF.

The CDR3 region is CASSIQLAGTASAGANVLTF. The CDR3 DNA reads as TGTGCCAGTAGTATTCAACTAGCGGGAACAGCTTCGGCCGGGGCCAACGTCCTGACTTTC. The J gene is TRBJ2-6, the V gene TRBV19; 10 bases fit TRBD2. J gave up 4 bases and V 3 bases, and 15 bases lay outside the gene matches. Germline CDR1 reads LNHDA; CDR2 reads SQIVND (reference sequence). This CDR3 has 20 amino acids.